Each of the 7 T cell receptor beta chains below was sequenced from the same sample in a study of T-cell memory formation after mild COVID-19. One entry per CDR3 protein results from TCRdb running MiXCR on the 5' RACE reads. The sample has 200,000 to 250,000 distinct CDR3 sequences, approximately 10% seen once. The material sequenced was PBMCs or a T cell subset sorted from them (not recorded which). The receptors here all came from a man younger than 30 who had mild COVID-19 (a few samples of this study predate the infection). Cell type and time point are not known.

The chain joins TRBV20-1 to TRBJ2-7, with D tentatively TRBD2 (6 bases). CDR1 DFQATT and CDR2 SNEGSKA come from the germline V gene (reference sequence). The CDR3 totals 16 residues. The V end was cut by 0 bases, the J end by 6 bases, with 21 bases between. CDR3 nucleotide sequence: TGCAGTGCTAGAGACCCCGAAGGCCAGGGAGGCCTCGAGCAGTACGTC. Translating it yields CSARDPEGQGGLEQYV.

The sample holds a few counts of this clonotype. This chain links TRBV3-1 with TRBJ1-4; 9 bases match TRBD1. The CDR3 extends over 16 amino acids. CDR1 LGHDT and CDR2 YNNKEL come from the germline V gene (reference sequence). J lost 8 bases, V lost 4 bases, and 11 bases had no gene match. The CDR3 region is CASSPNPGQGLEKLFF. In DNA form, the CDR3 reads TGTGCCAGCAGCCCTAATCCGGGACAGGGTTTGGAAAAACTGTTTTTT.

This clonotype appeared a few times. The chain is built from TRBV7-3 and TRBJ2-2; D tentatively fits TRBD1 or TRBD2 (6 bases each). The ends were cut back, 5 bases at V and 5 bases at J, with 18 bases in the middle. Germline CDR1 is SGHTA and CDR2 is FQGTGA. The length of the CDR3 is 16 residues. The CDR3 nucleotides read TGTGCCAGCAGCCCCCCGGGGGCCGAGGGTACCGGGGAGCTGTTTTTT. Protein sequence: CASSPPGAEGTGELFF.

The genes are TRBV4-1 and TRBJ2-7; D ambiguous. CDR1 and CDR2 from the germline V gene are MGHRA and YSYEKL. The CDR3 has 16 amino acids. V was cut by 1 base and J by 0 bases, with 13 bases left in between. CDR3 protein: CASSQGLLRPSYEQYF. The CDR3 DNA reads TGCGCCAGCAGCCAAGGTCTTTTACGGCCCTCCTACGAGCAGTACTTC.

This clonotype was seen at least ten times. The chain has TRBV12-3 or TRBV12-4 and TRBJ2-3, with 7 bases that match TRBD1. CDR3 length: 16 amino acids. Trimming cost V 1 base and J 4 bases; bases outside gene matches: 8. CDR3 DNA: TGTGCCAGCAGTTTAGTTCCAGGGGGAAAATCAGATACGCAGTATTTT. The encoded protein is CASSLVPGGKSDTQYF.

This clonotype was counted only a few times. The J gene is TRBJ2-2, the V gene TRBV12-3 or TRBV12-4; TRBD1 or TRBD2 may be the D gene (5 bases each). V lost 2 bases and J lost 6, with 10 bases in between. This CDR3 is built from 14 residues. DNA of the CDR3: TGTGCCAGCAGTTTATGGGGGAGTTCCGGGGAGCTGTTTTTT. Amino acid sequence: CASSLWGSSGELFF.

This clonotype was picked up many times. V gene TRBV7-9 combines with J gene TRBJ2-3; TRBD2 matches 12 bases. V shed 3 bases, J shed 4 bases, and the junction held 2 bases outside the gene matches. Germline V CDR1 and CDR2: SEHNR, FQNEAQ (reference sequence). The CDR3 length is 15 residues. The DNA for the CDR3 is TGTGCCAGCAGCTTTTCTAGCGGGGGGGCAGATACGCAGTATTTT. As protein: CASSFSSGGADTQYF. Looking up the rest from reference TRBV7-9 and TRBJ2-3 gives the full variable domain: DTGVSQNPRHKITKRGQNVTFRCDPISEHNRLYWYRQTLGQGPEFLTYFQNEAQLEKSRLLSDRFSAERPKGSFSTLEIQRTEQGDSAMYLCASSFSSGGADTQYFGPGTRLTVL.